These T cell receptor beta chains were read from a single sample in a study of memory CD4+ T cells and cytomegalovirus serostatus. Clones were sequenced by immunoSEQ multiplex PCR, and TCRdb holds only the in-frame ones, with some missing. The sample carries 45,000 to 60,000 clones, 80% recorded once. The sample consisted of memory CD4+ T cells from blood. The receptor source for this set is an adult in good health and CMV-seropositive. Both conserved end residues are part of each CDR3. The D gene is left open where the match is weak. The size of a clone is reported for some rows only, either as once, few or many, or as a class for expanded clones.

TRBV28	-	-	TRBJ2-3	TGTGCCAGCAGTTTAGTACAGGGACGAGATACGCAGTATTTT	CASSLVQGRDTQYF
TRBV10-2	-	-	TRBJ2-7	TGCGCCAGCAGGGTTCACCGGGACTTGAGCTCCTACGAGCAGTACTTC	CASRVHRDLSSYEQYF
TRBV10-3	-	-	TRBJ2-1	TGTGCCATCAGTGAGTCCGGGACGGCCAATGAGCAGTTCTTC	CAISESGTANEQFF
TRBV7-9	-	TRBD2	TRBJ2-3	TGTGCCAGCAGCTCGACTAGCGGCACAGATACGCAGTATTTT	CASSSTSGTDTQYF
TRBV14	once	-	TRBJ2-4	TGTGCCAGCAGCCAAGGTGGTACAGGGGGCAGCGGGAGGGCCAAAAACATTCAGTACTTC	CASSQGGTGGSGRAKNIQYF
TRBV10-3	-	TRBD2	TRBJ2-5	TGTGCCATCAGTCGTCACACTAGCGGTGAGACCCAGTACTTC	CAISRHTSGETQYF
TRBV7-2	once	-	TRBJ1-2	TGTGCCAGCAGCACCTCGGGGGCCTCCTCCAATGGCTACACCTTC	CASSTSGASSNGYTF
TRBV28	-	-	TRBJ2-2	TGTGCCAGCACGGGGACTGCATCCACCGGGGAGCTGTTTTTT	CASTGTASTGELFF
TRBV19	few	TRBD1	TRBJ1-4	TGTGCCAGTAACAGGGGAGACACTCCTACGGAAAAACTGTTTTTT	CASNRGDTPTEKLFF
TRBV30	-	-	TRBJ1-3	TGTGCCTGGAGTGACCAAACTTGGGGAAACACCATATATTTT	CAWSDQTWGNTIYF
TRBV4-2	-	-	TRBJ1-6	TGTGCCAGCAGCCAAGACTTGGGGTCCGAACAAAGCTCCTATAATTCACCCCTCCACTTT	CASSQDLGSEQSSYNSPLHF